Listed below are T cell receptor beta chains from one sample, sequenced in a study of technical replicates of blood from several donors. Assay: immunoSEQ multiplex PCR; the TCRdb copy retains only in-frame clones and omits some. This sample has about 100,000 clones, with around 95% found just once. Sequencing was performed on T cells isolated from PBMCs. These receptors all stem from a human donor in good health. CDR3s include the opening cysteine and the closing phenylalanine or tryptophan. The order of the fields is D gene, V gene, J gene, clone size, CDR3 DNA, CDR3 protein. The D gene is left open where the match is weak. Rows give clone size only sometimes, using once, few, many, or a class for an expanded clone.

>TRBD1|TRBV5-1|TRBJ2-7|-
TGCGCCAGCAGCCCAGGGGACAGGGCCGAGCAGTACTTC
CASSPGDRAEQYF
>-|TRBV7-8|TRBJ2-1|-
TGTGCCAGCAGCTTAGTTTTTTTGGGACACCTTCGGGGTAATGAGCAGTTCTTC
CASSLVFLGHLRGNEQFF
>-|TRBV7-2|TRBJ2-5|-
TGTGCCAGCAGCTTTAGGGGGGAGACCCAGTACTTC
CASSFRGETQYF
>-|TRBV18|TRBJ2-7|-
TGTGCCAGCTCAGCGTTCGAAAGCAGGGGGAGGTTGGCTGAGTACTTC
CASSAFESRGRLAEYF
>TRBD1|TRBV6-5|TRBJ2-7|once
TGTGCCAGCAGCACGACAGGGAACGAGCAGTACTTC
CASSTTGNEQYF
>-|TRBV28|TRBJ2-7|-
TGTGCCAGCAGTTTACGGGAGGGGAAGGTAGGACAGGGGTCCTCCTACGAGCAGTACTTC
CASSLREGKVGQGSSYEQYF
>-|TRBV10-3|TRBJ2-7|once
TGTGCCATCAGTTCCCAGGGGCTCTTCGAGCAGTACTTC
CAISSQGLFEQYF
>TRBD2|TRBV10-3|TRBJ2-3|-
TGTGCCATCTCCTACGGGGGGGACTCAGATACGCAGTATTTT
CAISYGGDSDTQYF
>TRBD1|TRBV6-5|TRBJ1-5|-
TGTGCCAGCAAGGGACAGGGGGCGGGAAATCAGCCCCAGCATTTT
CASKGQGAGNQPQHF
>-|TRBV7-9|TRBJ1-1|-
TGTGCCAGCAGCTTTTTACAGGAAGCTTTCTTT
CASSFLQEAFF
>-|TRBV6-1|TRBJ1-2|-
TGTGCCAGCAGCCCCGAAGAGTTCGTGAGAGGCTACACCTTC
CASSPEEFVRGYTF
>TRBD1|TRBV28|TRBJ2-7|-
TGTGCCAGCAGTTCCCCACAGGGGGGTGAGCAGTACTTC
CASSSPQGGEQYF
>-|TRBV30|TRBJ1-1|-
TGTGCCTGGAGTGCCGGCATCGGGGCCAACCTAAACAGGGCCCGACGCGCTGAAGCTTTCTTT
CAWSAGIGANLNRARRAEAFF
>-|TRBV5-1|TRBJ2-7|-
TGCGCCAGCAGCTCGGGGGATCTTTCCAACGAGCAGTACTTC
CASSSGDLSNEQYF
>TRBD2|TRBV27|TRBJ2-3|once
TGTGCCAGCAGTATAAGGACTAGCGGGGGGAGCACAGATACGCAGTATTTT
CASSIRTSGGSTDTQYF
>TRBD1|TRBV14|TRBJ1-6|-
TGTGCCAGCAGCCTACAGGGGAACTCACCCCTCCACTTT
CASSLQGNSPLHF
>-|TRBV7-8|TRBJ2-4|once
TGTGCCAGCAGCTCCTCCTTCCCCGGGGGGCTAGCCAAAAACATTCAGTACTTC
CASSSSFPGGLAKNIQYF
>TRBD2|TRBV2|TRBJ2-7|once
TGTGCCAGCAGTGTGGCACCTAGCGGGACTCCCTACGAGCAGTACTTC
CASSVAPSGTPYEQYF
>-|TRBV4-1|TRBJ1-2|-
TGCGCCAGCAGCCAACCCCTTCGGTGGGGGCAGGTAGACTATGGCTACACCTTC
CASSQPLRWGQVDYGYTF
>-|TRBV4-1|TRBJ1-1|once
TGCGCCAGCAGTCACTACGGGGAGGGTCGGATGAACACTGAAGCTTTCTTT
CASSHYGEGRMNTEAFF
>-|TRBV25-1|TRBJ1-5|-
TGTGCCAGCAGCGCCTTCAAGAGACAAGCCAGCAATCAGCCCCAGCATTTT
CASSAFKRQASNQPQHF
>TRBD1|TRBV5-6|TRBJ2-1|once
TGTGCCAGCAGCCCCGACAGGGGCGAATACAATGAGCAGTTCTTC
CASSPDRGEYNEQFF
>TRBD1|TRBV5-6|TRBJ1-5|-
TGTGCCAGCAGCCTAAAGACAGGGGCACAGCCCCAGCATTTT
CASSLKTGAQPQHF
>TRBD2|TRBV7-2|TRBJ2-7|-
TGTGCCAGCAGGCCCCGAGCGGGAGGGCATAACGAGCAGTACTTC
CASRPRAGGHNEQYF
>-|TRBV6-5|TRBJ2-1|-
TGTGCCAGCTCGACAGTAGCGGATTCCTACAATGAGCAGTTCTTC
CASSTVADSYNEQFF
>TRBD2|TRBV6-1|TRBJ2-1|-
TGTGCCAGCATCTCAGCGGGACTACCATACAATGAGCAGTTCTTC
CASISAGLPYNEQFF
>TRBD1|TRBV2|TRBJ1-1|-
TGTGCCAGCAGTGAGCGGACAGGGGATTGGGCTTTCTTT
CASSERTGDWAFF
>TRBD2|TRBV10-2|TRBJ2-1|once
TGCGCCAGCAGTGTTGCGGGGGGCGAGACGTGGAGCTCCTACAATGAGCAGTTCTTC
CASSVAGGETWSSYNEQFF
>-|TRBV7-3|TRBJ2-7|-
TGTGCCAGCAGCTTAAAACCTGGCCTCTACGAGCAGTACTTC
CASSLKPGLYEQYF
>-|TRBV27|TRBJ2-5|-
TGTGCCAGCAGTTTGGGGGCCCCCACTGGGACCCAGTACTTC
CASSLGAPTGTQYF
>TRBD1|TRBV2|TRBJ2-7|few
TGTGCCAGCAGACCAGGGGGCAGAAATTCCTACGAGCAGTACTTC
CASRPGGRNSYEQYF
>-|TRBV2|TRBJ2-7|-
TGTGCCGGAAGGGCGCTCGCATCTTACAGGACTACCTACGAGCAGTACTTC
CAGRALASYRTTYEQYF
>TRBD1|TRBV4-1|TRBJ1-1|few
TGCGCCAGCAGCCAAGGAAACGGACAGGTACTACGCACTGAAGCTTTCTTT
CASSQGNGQVLRTEAFF
>TRBD2|TRBV5-6|TRBJ2-7|-
TGTGCCAGCAGCTTAGGGACTAGCGGCTACGAGCAGTACTTC
CASSLGTSGYEQYF
>-|TRBV7-2|TRBJ2-5|once
TGTGCCAGCAGCAAGACCCTAGCGCAGGAGACCCAGTACTTC
CASSKTLAQETQYF